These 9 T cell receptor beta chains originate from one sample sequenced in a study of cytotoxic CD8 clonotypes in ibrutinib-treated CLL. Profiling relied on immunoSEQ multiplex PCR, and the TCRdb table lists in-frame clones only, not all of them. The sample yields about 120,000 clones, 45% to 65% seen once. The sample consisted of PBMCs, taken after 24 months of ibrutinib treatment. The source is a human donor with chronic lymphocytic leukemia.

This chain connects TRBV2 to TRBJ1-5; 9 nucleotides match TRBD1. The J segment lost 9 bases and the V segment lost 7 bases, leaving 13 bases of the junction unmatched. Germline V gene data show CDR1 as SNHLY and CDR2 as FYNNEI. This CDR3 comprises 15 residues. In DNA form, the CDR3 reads TGTGCCAGCAACCCGGGACAGGGTGTTTTTTGGCCCCAGCATTTT. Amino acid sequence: CASNPGQGVFWPQHF.

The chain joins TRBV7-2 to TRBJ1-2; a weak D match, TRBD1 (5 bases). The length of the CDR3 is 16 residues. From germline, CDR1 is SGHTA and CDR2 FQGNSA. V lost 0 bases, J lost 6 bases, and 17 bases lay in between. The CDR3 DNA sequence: TGTGCCAGCAGCTTAGCGCTCAAGGCGGGGCCGGATGGCTACACCTTC. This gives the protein CASSLALKAGPDGYTF.

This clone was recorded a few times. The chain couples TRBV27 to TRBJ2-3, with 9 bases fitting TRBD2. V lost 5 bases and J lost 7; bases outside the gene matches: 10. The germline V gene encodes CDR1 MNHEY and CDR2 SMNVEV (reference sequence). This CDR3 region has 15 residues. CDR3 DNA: TGTGCCAGCAGTACGACTCTCAGCGGGGGGAATACGCAGTATTTT. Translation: CASSTTLSGGNTQYF.

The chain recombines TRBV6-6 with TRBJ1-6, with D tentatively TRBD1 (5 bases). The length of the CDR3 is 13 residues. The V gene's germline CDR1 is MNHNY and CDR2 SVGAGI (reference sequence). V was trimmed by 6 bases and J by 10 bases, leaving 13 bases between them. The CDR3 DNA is TGTGCCAGCAGGCCCGGGACGGTGTCACCCCTCCACTTT. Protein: CASRPGTVSPLHF.

This CDR3 is CASSSHQNYEQFF. CDR3 DNA sequence: TGCGCCAGCAGCTCCCACCAAAACTATGAGCAGTTCTTC. The chain combines TRBV5-1 with TRBJ2-1; D is unclear. The length of the CDR3 is 13 residues. Trimming pared 3 bases from V and 8 bases from J, leaving 12 bases between. In germline, CDR1 is SGHRS, CDR2 YFSETQ.

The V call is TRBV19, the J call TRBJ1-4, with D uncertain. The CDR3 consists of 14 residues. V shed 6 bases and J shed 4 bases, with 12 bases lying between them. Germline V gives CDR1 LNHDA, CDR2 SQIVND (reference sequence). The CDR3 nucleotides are TGTGCCAGTAGCCGAGGACTGCTTAATGAAAAACTGTTTTTT. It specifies CASSRGLLNEKLFF.

The CDR3 DNA follows: TGTGCCAGCAGCTTAGCCGGGTCCCATGAGCAGTTCTTC. This gives the protein CASSLAGSHEQFF. This chain uses TRBV11-2 with TRBJ2-1; D is undetermined. This CDR3 is 13 amino acids long. Germline CDR1 SGHAT, CDR2 FQNNGV. Trimming stripped 1 base from V and 8 bases from J, with 9 bases between.

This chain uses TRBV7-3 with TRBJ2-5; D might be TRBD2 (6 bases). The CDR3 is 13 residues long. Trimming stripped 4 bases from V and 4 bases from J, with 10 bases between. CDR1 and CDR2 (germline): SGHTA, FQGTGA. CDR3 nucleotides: TGTGCCAGCAGCTCTAGAGCGGGAGAGACCCAGTACTTC. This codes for CASSSRAGETQYF.

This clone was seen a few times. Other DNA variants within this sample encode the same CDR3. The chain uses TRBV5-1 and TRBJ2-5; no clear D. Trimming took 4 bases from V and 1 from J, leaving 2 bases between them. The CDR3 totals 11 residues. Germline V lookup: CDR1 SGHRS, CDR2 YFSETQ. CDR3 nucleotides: TGCGCCAGCAGCCTCCAAGAGACCCAGTACTTC. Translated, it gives CASSLQETQYF.